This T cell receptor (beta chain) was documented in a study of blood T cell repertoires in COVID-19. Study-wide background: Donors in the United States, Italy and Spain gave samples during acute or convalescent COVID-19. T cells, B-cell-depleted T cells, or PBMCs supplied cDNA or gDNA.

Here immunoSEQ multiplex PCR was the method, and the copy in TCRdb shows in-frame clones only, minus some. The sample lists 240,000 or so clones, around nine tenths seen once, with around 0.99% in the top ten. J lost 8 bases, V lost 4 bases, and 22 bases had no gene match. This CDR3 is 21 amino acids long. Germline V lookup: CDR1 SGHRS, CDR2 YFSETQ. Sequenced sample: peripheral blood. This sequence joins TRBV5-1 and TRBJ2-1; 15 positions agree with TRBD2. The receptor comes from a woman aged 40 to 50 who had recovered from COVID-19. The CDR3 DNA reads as TGCGCCAGCAGCCCCAATGGTGGGGGCCGCGGACTAGCGGGAGGGCGGCATGAGCAGTTCTTC. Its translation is CASSPNGGGRGLAGGRHEQFF. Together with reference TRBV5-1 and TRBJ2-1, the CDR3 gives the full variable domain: KAGVTQTPRYLIKTRGQQVTLSCSPISGHRSVSWYQQTPGQGLQFLFEYFSETQRNKGNFPGRFSGRQFSNSRSEMNVSTLELGDSALYLCASSPNGGGRGLAGGRHEQFFGPGTRLTVL.